This T cell receptor beta chain was documented in a study of CD8+CD57+ T cells in acquired aplastic anemia. Study at large: DNA per sorted CD4+ or CD8+ sample ranged about 0.18 to 30 ug, averaging 3.2 ug. General study findings and limits: Patients had about 31 CD8+ CDR3 sequences in common with controls (the shared set). CD8+ Simpson's diversity did not differ significantly between patients and controls.

Comments on this clonotype: What it binds is not known. At one of its ends the junction is not consistent with the germline gene, which may arise from a read error.

The study profiled TCR beta VDJ and CDR3 using genomic DNA as template. Using its own MiXCR run on the reads, TCRdb lists one record per CDR3 protein. This sample has about 420,000 distinct CDR3 sequences, with 65% to 75% found just once. Looked up from germline, CDR1 is SGHTA and CDR2 is FQGTGA. The CDR3 has 11 residues. This TCR came from a human donor in good health, serving as a control. V is TRBV7-3 and J is TRBJ2-2; D might be TRBD1 or TRBD2, each matching 6 bases. The sequenced sample was sorted CD4+, CD8+, or CD8+CD57+ T cells (not recorded which) from PBMCs. As DNA, the CDR3 is TGTGCCAGCAGCTGGAAGGGGGGGCTGTTTTTT. Its translation is CASSWKGGLFF.